A selection of T cell receptor beta chains follows, all from one sample in a study of human T cells and chemical hapten exposure. TCRdb reprocessed the RACE reads via MiXCR and lists one record per CDR3 protein. The sample carries about 350,000 distinct CDR3 sequences, 4.5% to 7% recorded once. Sequenced here: whole blood, sampled in connection with sensitization to the hapten diphenylcyclopropenone (DPC). The receptors derive from a young woman with alopecia areata. Some clones in this sample may be carry-over from other donors' samples. Each CDR3 is given with its conserved first and last residue. A D gene is named only where the DNA matches it firmly. Clone size appears in some rows only: once, few, many, or a class for an expanded clone.

few	-	TRBV2	TRBJ1-5	15	TGTGCCAGCAGTGAAAACACCAATAGCAATCAGCCCCAGCATTTT	CASSENTNSNQPQHF
many	-	TRBV21-1	TRBJ1-1	15	TGTGCCAGCAGCCATCGGGGTAAAATGAACACTGAAGCTTTCTTT	CASSHRGKMNTEAFF
many	-	TRBV27	TRBJ1-6	18	TGTGCCAGCAGTTTAGTCCAACCCCGGGACACACGCTATTCACCCCTCCACTTT	CASSLVQPRDTRYSPLHF
-	-	TRBV5-1	TRBJ2-1	16	TGCGCCAGCAGCTTGGATCCAGCGGGTGGCTACAATGAGCAGTTCTTC	CASSLDPAGGYNEQFF
-	-	TRBV7-9	TRBJ1-6	17	TGTGCCAGCAGCCAACAGGGATCTAGTCCCTATAATTCACCCCTCCACTTT	CASSQQGSSPYNSPLHF
few	TRBD1	TRBV12-5	TRBJ2-5	16	TGTGCTAGTGGTTCCCGGGACAGGGGGTACCAAGAGACCCAGTACTTC	CASGSRDRGYQETQYF
few	-	TRBV12-3/TRBV12-4	TRBJ2-6	15	TGTGCCAGCGGGATCAGTCAGTCTGGGGCCAACGTCCTGACTTTC	CASGISQSGANVLTF
many	-	TRBV2	TRBJ2-3	12	TGTGCCAGCGGGCCACGGAGGGATACGCAGTATTTT	CASGPRRDTQYF
-	-	TRBV12-3/TRBV12-4	TRBJ2-5	14	TGTGCCAGCAGCCTTGGGGGTCGCTGGGAGACCCAGTACTTC	CASSLGGRWETQYF
many	TRBD2	TRBV4-2	TRBJ2-3	17	TGTGCCAGCAGCCAAGATGACAGCGGGGGGCCTCCAGATACGCAGTATTTT	CASSQDDSGGPPDTQYF
many	-	TRBV3-1	TRBJ1-2	14	TGTGCCAGCAGCCCCACGAGGGTAGGATATGGCTACACCTTC	CASSPTRVGYGYTF
-	-	TRBV11-2	TRBJ2-6	21	TGTGCCAGCAGCTTAGGGTATAATGGTCTGAGGGCGACCTCTGGGGCCAACGTCCTGACTTTC	CASSLGYNGLRATSGANVLTF
few	-	TRBV5-1	TRBJ1-1	17	TGCGCCAGCAGCTTGTCCGAGGTAGGCGGGGCGGACACTGAAGCTTTCTTT	CASSLSEVGGADTEAFF
few	TRBD1	TRBV2	TRBJ2-7	13	TGTGCCAGCACCCCGGACAGGGAAGGGGAGCAGTACTTC	CASTPDREGEQYF
many	-	TRBV5-6	TRBJ2-5	11	TGTGCCAGCAGCTTGGTGGAGACCCAGTACTTC	CASSLVETQYF
many	-	TRBV6-5	TRBJ2-3	16	TGTGCCAGCAGTTACTCCCCACAGGGTTCCACAGATACGCAGTATTTT	CASSYSPQGSTDTQYF
few	TRBD1	TRBV5-1	TRBJ2-3	13	TGCGCCAGCAGGGGACAGACCACAGATACGCAGTATTTT	CASRGQTTDTQYF
few	TRBD1	TRBV29-1	TRBJ2-3	13	TGCAGCGTTTTGACAGGGTACACAGATACGCAGTATTTT	CSVLTGYTDTQYF
few	TRBD1	TRBV7-6	TRBJ1-6	15	TGTGCCAGCAGCTTCGGACAGGGAACGAATTCACCCCTCCACTTT	CASSFGQGTNSPLHF
-	TRBD2	TRBV5-1	TRBJ2-7	14	TGCGCCAGCAGCTGGGCGGGGGAAGCCTACGAGCAGTACTTC	CASSWAGEAYEQYF
many	-	TRBV3-1	TRBJ1-6	20	TGTGCCAGCAGCCTGAATACAGGGTTGGGGCGAGGGTCCTATAATTCACCCCTCCACTTT	CASSLNTGLGRGSYNSPLHF
few	-	TRBV6-5	TRBJ2-2	12	TGTGCCAGCAGTCGCAATCCCGGGGAGCTGTTTTTT	CASSRNPGELFF
few	TRBD2	TRBV20-1	TRBJ2-7	14	TGCAGTGCCCCCTCACAGCGGGGCCGTATCGAGCAGTACTTC	CSAPSQRGRIEQYF
few	-	TRBV20-1	TRBJ1-2	13	TGCAGTGCTAGAGGGGAATCAGGCTATGGCTACACCTTC	CSARGESGYGYTF